This T cell receptor beta chain derives from a study of shared clonotypes between healthy human individuals. Deep-level settings were used for running the assay. Several immunoSEQ plates received, in even portions, the genomic DNA of each subset. Repertoires were generated with immunoSEQ multiplex PCR, while TCRdb's copy carries only in-frame clones and drops some. This repertoire shows more than 2 million clones, approximately 95% found once; its top ten account for approximately 0.13%. The CDR3 runs 14 residues. CDR1 and CDR2 from the germline V gene are MGHRA and YSYEKL. V lost 2 bases to trimming and J lost 8 bases, with 15 bases between them.

The receptor's source is a man younger than 30 in good health. The V and J genes are TRBV4-1 and TRBJ1-2; possible D gene TRBD1, 5 bases. The specimen sequenced was naive CD4+ T cells sorted from blood. Subset given: CD45RA+ positively selected. CDR3: CASSQIRDGEGYTF. The CDR3 coding sequence is TGCGCCAGCAGCCAAATCCGGGACGGCGAGGGCTACACCTTC.